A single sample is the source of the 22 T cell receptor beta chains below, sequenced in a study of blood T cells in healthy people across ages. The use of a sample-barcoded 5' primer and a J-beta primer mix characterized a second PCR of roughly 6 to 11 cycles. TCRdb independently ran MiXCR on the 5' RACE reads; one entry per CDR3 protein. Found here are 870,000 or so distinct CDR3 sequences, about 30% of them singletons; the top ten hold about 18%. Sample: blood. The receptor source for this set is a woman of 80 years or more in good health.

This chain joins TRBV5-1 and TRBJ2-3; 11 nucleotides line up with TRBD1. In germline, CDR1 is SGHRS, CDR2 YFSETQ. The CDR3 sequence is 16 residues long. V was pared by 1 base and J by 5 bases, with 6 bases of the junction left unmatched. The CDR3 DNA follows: TGCGCCAGCAGCTTGTCGGGACAGGGGGTTGGAGATACGCAGTATTTT. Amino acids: CASSLSGQGVGDTQYF.

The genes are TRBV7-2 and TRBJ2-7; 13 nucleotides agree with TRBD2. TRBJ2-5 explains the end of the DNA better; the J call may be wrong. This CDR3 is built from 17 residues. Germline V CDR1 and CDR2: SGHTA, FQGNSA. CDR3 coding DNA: TGTGCCAGCAGCTTAGAACTAGCGGGAGGGGGGTTGGAGACCCAGTACTTC. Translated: CASSLELAGGGLETQYF.

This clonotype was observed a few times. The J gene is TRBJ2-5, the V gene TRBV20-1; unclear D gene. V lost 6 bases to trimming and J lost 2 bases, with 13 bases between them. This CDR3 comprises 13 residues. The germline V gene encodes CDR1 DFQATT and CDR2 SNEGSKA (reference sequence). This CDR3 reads CSAQRGQQETQYF. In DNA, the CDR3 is TGCAGTGCCCAGAGAGGCCAGCAAGAGACCCAGTACTTC.

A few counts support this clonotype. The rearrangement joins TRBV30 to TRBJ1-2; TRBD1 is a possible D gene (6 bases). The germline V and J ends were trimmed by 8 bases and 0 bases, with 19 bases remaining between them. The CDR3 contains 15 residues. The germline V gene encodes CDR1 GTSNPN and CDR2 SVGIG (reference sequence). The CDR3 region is CARDRLQGANYGYTF. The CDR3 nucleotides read TGTGCCCGGGATAGACTACAGGGAGCTAACTATGGCTACACCTTC.

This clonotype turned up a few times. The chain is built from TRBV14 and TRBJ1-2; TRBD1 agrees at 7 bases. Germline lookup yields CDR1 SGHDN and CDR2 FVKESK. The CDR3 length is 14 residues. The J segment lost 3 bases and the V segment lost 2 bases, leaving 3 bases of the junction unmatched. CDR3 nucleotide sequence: TGTGCCAGCAGCCAACTACAGGGGTACTATGGCTACACCTTC. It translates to CASSQLQGYYGYTF.

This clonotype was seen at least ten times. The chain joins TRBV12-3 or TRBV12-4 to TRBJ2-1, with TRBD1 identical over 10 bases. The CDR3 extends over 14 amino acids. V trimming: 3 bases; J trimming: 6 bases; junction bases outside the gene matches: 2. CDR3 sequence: CASSFRTGGNEQFF. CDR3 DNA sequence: TGTGCCAGCAGTTTCCGGACAGGGGGCAATGAGCAGTTCTTC.

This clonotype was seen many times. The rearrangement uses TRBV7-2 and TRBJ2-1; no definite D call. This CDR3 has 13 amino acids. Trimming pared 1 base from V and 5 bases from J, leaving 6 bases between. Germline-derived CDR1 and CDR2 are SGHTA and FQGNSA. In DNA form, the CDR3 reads TGTGCCAGCAGCTTAGTACAGAACAATGAGCAGTTCTTC. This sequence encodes CASSLVQNNEQFF.

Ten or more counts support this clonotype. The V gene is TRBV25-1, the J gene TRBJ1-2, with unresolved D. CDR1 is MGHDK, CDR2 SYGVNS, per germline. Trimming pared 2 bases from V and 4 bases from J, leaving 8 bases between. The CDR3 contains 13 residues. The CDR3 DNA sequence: TGTGCCAGCAGTGAAATGGCCGGCTATGGCTACACCTTC. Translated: CASSEMAGYGYTF.

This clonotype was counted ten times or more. The CDR3 bases are TGCAGTGCTGGACCCGGGACAACCGCCGAGACCCAGTACTTC. Residues: CSAGPGTTAETQYF. The chain combines TRBV20-1 with TRBJ2-5; D perhaps matches TRBD1 (6 bases). Germline loops: CDR1 DFQATT, CDR2 SNEGSKA (reference sequence). The CDR3 is made up of 14 amino acids. V was clipped by 5 bases and J by 5 bases, with 18 bases between them.

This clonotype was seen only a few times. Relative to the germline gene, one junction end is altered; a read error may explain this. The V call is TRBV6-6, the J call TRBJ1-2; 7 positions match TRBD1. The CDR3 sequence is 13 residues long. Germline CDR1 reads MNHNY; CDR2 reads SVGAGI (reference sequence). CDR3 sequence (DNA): TGTGCCGGCAGTGTAACAGGGGACTATGGCTACACCTTC. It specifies CAGSVTGDYGYTF.

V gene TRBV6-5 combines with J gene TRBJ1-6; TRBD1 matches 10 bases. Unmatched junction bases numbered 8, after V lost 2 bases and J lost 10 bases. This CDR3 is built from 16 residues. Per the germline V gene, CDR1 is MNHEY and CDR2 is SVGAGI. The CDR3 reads CASSYTGQGGLSPLHF. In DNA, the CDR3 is TGTGCCAGCAGTTACACAGGACAGGGGGGTTTATCACCCCTCCACTTT.

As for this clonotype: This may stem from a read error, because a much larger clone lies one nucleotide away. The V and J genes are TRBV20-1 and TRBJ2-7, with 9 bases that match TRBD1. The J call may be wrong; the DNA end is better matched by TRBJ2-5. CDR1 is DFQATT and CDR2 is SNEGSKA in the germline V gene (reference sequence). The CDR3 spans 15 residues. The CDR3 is CSARDGGTGKETQYF. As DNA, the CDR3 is TGCAGTGCTAGAGATGGGGGGACAGGGAAAGAGACCCAGTACTTC.

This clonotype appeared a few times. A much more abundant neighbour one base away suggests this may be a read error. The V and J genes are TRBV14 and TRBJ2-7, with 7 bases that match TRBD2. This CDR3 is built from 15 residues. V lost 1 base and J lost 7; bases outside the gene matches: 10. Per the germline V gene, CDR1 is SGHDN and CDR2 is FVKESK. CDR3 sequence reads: CASSQAGGSYNEQYF. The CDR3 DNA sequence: TGTGCCAGCAGCCAAGCGGGGGGTTCCTACAATGAGCAGTACTTC.

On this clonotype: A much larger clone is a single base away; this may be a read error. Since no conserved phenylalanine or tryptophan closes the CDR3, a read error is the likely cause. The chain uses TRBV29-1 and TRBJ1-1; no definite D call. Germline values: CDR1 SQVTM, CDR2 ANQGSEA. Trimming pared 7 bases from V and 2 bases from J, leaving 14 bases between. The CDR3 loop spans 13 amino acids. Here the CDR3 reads CSATTGGNTEAFL. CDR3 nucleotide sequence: TGCAGCGCTACGACGGGCGGAAACACTGAAGCTTTCTTG.

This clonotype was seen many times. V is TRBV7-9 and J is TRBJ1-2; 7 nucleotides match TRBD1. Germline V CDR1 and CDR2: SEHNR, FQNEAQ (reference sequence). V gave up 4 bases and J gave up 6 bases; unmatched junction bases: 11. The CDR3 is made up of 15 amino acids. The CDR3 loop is CASSSPARGRHGYTF. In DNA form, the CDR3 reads TGTGCCAGCAGCTCCCCCGCCAGGGGGAGACATGGCTACACCTTC.

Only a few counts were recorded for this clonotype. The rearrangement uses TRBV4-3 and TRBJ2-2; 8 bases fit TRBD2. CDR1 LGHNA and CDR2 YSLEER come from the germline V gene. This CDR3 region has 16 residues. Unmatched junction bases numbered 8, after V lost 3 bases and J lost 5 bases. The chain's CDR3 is CASSHGPGGGTGELFF. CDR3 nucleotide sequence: TGCGCCAGCAGCCACGGCCCCGGGGGGGGAACCGGGGAGCTGTTTTTT.

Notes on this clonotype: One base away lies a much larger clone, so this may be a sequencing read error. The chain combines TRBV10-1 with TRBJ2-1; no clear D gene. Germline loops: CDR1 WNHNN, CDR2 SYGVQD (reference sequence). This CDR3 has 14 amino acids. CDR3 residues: CANSGRISYNEQFF. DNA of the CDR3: TGCGCCAACAGTGGCAGAATCTCCTACAATGAGCAGTTCTTC.

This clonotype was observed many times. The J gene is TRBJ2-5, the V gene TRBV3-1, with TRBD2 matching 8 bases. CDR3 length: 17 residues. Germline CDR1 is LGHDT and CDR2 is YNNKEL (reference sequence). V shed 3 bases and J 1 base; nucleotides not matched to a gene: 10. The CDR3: CASSHAGRGAVQETQYF. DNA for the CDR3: TGTGCCAGCAGCCACGCAGGGCGGGGGGCCGTCCAAGAGACCCAGTACTTC.

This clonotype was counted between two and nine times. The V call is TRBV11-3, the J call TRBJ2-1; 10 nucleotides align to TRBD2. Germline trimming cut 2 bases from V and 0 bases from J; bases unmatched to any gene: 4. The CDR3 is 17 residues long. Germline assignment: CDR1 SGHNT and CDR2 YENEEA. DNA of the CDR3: TGTGCCAGCAGCTTAAGTATAGCGGGGGGCTCCTACAATGAGCAGTTCTTC. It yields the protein CASSLSIAGGSYNEQFF.

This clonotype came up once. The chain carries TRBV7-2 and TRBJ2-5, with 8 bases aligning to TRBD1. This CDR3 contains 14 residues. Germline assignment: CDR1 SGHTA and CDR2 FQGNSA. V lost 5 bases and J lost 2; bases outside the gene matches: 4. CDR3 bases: TGTGCCAGCAGCCATAACAGGGGGCAAGAGACCCAGTACTTC. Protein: CASSHNRGQETQYF.

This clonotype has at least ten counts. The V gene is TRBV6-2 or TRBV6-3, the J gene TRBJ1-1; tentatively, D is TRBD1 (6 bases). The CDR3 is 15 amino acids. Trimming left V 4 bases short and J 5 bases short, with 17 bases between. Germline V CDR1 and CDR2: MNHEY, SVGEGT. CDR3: CASSSGQGGRTEAFF. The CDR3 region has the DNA TGTGCCAGCAGTTCGGGGCAAGGGGGACGGACTGAAGCTTTCTTT.

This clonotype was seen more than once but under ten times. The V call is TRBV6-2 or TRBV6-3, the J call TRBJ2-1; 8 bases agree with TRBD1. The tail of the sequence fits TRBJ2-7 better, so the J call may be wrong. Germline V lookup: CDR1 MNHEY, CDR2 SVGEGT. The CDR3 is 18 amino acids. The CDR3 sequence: CASRQILQGAVSYNEQYF. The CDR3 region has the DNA TGTGCCAGCAGGCAAATCCTTCAGGGGGCGGTTTCCTACAATGAGCAGTACTTC.